Following are 24 T cell receptor beta chains from one sample sequenced in a study of spatial heterogeneity in lung cancer. Time point defined: sample taken at primary tumor resection. TCRdb analysed the 5' RACE reads with MiXCR anew, one entry per CDR3 protein. This sample has under 13,000 distinct CDR3 sequences, with around 8.3% found just once. No antigens are known for them. Study-wide points: Tumor mutation count correlated with how many alpha and beta TCRs expanded intratumorally.

The sample consisted of lung tumor tissue, taken at surgery. The receptors come from a female donor with early-stage non-small cell lung cancer.

This clonotype occurred many times. This beta chain is an unintended read in a library built for alpha chains; its size means little. The J gene is TRBJ2-3, the V gene TRBV25-1; D gene ambiguous. Trimming left V 5 bases short and J 5 bases short, with 5 bases between. This CDR3 region has 11 residues. CDR1 is MGHDK and CDR2 is SYGVNS in the germline V gene. CDR3 sequence (DNA): TGTGCCAGCAGTCCACTAGATACGCAGTATTTT. This gives the protein CASSPLDTQYF. Variable domain in full (rest from reference TRBV25-1 and TRBJ2-3): EADIYQTPRYLVIGTGKKITLECSQTMGHDKMYWYQQDPGMELHLIHYSYGVNSTEKGDLSSESTVSRIRTEHFPLTLESARPSHTSQYLCASSPLDTQYFGPGTRLTVL.

This clonotype is medium-sized. This beta chain is a stray read from a library made for alpha chains; its abundance is not meaningful. This chain uses TRBV19 with TRBJ2-2, with 11 positions matching TRBD2. Germline lookup yields CDR1 LNHDA and CDR2 SQIVND (reference sequence). This CDR3 is 17 amino acids long. Trimming at V came to 1 base and at J to 4 bases, leaving 5 bases not matched to a gene. CDR3: CASSIGGLAVSTGELFF. CDR3 coding DNA: TGTGCCAGTAGTATAGGGGGACTAGCGGTGAGCACCGGGGAGCTGTTTTTT.

This clonotype is judged medium-sized. This beta chain is an off-target read within a library intended for alpha chains, so its frequency means little. The chain carries TRBV3-1 and TRBJ2-3; D call uncertain. The V end was cut by 4 bases, the J end by 2 bases, with 4 bases between. Germline loops: CDR1 LGHDT, CDR2 YNNKEL (reference sequence). The CDR3 consists of 12 residues. The CDR3 loop is CASSRYTDTQYF. CDR3 nucleotides: TGTGCCAGCAGCCGATACACAGATACGCAGTATTTT.

This clonotype came up many times. In a library made to pick up alpha chains, this beta chain is a stray read with a size that means little. This chain links TRBV7-9 with TRBJ2-7; 7 positions agree with TRBD1. Unmatched junction bases numbered 6, after V lost 5 bases and J lost 2 bases. Per the germline V gene, CDR1 is SEHNR and CDR2 is FQNEAQ (reference sequence). CDR3 size: 14 residues. CDR3 bases: TGTGCCAGCAGCCCCCCGACAGGGCCCTACGAGCAGTACTTC. Amino acids: CASSPPTGPYEQYF.

By its share, this clonotype is medium-sized (0.01 to 0.1%). Being off target in a library aimed at alpha chains, this beta chain has a size of little meaning. The rearrangement links TRBV5-8 to TRBJ1-2; possible D gene TRBD1, 6 bases. CDR3 size: 16 residues. CDR1 SGHTS and CDR2 YDEGEE come from the germline V gene. Trimming removed 0 bases from V and 1 base from J, with 13 bases in between. CDR3 DNA sequence: TGTGCCAGCAGCTTGGGGGAACAGGGTAGTAACTATGGCTACACCTTC. This translates into CASSLGEQGSNYGYTF.

Comment on this clonotype: Little can be read into the size of this beta chain, an off-target read in a library designed for alpha chains. The chain joins TRBV28 to TRBJ2-7, with TRBD2 matching over 11 bases. Germline V gives CDR1 MDHEN, CDR2 SYDVKM. The J segment lost 0 bases and the V segment lost 2 bases, leaving 15 bases of the junction unmatched. CDR3 length: 20 amino acids. In DNA form, the CDR3 reads TGTGCCAGCAGTTTAATCCGCCGAGGGCTAGCGGGGGGAAGCTCCTACGAGCAGTACTTC. Amino acid sequence: CASSLIRRGLAGGSSYEQYF.

This clonotype was detected ten times or more. The size of this beta chain means little, since it is a stray read in a library made for alpha chains. The J gene is TRBJ1-5, the V gene TRBV20-1, with a tentative D call TRBD1 (5 bases). V lost 3 bases and J 6 bases, leaving 15 bases between the germline ends. Looked up from germline, CDR1 is DFQATT and CDR2 is SNEGSKA (reference sequence). This CDR3 is 14 amino acids long. This CDR3 reads CSARAAAGGQPQHF. The CDR3 bases are TGCAGTGCTAGGGCCGCGGCGGGGGGTCAGCCCCAGCATTTT.

This clonotype has ten or more counts. Little can be read into the size of this beta chain, an off-target read in a library designed for alpha chains. The chain carries TRBV5-1 and TRBJ2-6, with 10 bases aligning to TRBD1. V was pared by 5 bases and J by 0 bases, with 2 bases of the junction left unmatched. This CDR3 region has 16 residues. Germline CDR1 SGHRS, CDR2 YFSETQ. DNA of the CDR3: TGCGCCAGCAGGGGGACAGGGGACTCTGGGGCCAACGTCCTGACTTTC. Its protein product is CASRGTGDSGANVLTF.

Ten or more counts support this clonotype. The size of this beta chain means little, since it is a stray read in a library made for alpha chains. The V call is TRBV18, the J call TRBJ1-3, with TRBD1 as a possible D gene (6 bases). The germline V and J ends were trimmed by 4 bases and 0 bases, with 13 bases remaining between them. The CDR3 is made up of 16 amino acids. The germline V gene encodes CDR1 KGHSH and CDR2 LQKENI. CDR3 in amino acids: CASSLQQGSSGNTIYF. CDR3 nucleotide sequence: TGTGCCAGCTCACTCCAACAGGGTTCCTCTGGAAACACCATATATTTT.

This clonotype was counted at least ten times. A library made for alpha chains picked up this beta chain off target, so its size means little. The chain couples TRBV7-8 to TRBJ2-2; D ambiguous. Looked up from germline, CDR1 is SGHVS and CDR2 is FQNEAQ. There are 11 residues in the CDR3. The V end was cut by 1 base, the J end by 8 bases, with 2 bases between. Here the CDR3 reads CASSLEGELFF. The CDR3 DNA reads TGTGCCAGCAGCTTAGAAGGGGAGCTGTTTTTT.

Ten or more counts support this clonotype. Because the library targeted alpha chains, this beta chain is an off-target read whose size means little. The chain is built from TRBV6-5 and TRBJ2-3; 8 bases align to TRBD2. Germline CDR1 is MNHEY and CDR2 is SVGAGI. Losses at the gene ends were 6 bases for V and 2 bases for J; bases not matched to a gene: 7. The CDR3 totals 15 residues. DNA for the CDR3: TGTGCCAGCAGACCACTAGCGGAAAACACAGATACGCAGTATTTT. It yields the protein CASRPLAENTDTQYF.

Sample share makes this clonotype medium-sized. The library was designed around alpha chains, so this beta chain is a stray read whose abundance carries little weight. The chain carries TRBV20-1 and TRBJ2-3; TRBD2 is a possible D gene (6 bases). The V end lost 3 bases, the J end lost 2 bases, and 15 bases lay between the germline ends. The germline gives CDR1 DFQATT, CDR2 SNEGSKA (reference sequence). The CDR3 loop spans 15 amino acids. The CDR3 here is CSASWEEWVTDTQYF. CDR3 DNA sequence: TGCAGTGCTAGTTGGGAGGAGTGGGTCACAGATACGCAGTATTTT.

This clonotype has only one observation. Little can be read into the size of this beta chain, an off-target read in a library designed for alpha chains. This chain joins TRBV20-1 and TRBJ2-1, with TRBD1 matching 8 bases. Germline V lookup: CDR1 DFQATT, CDR2 SNEGSKA (reference sequence). The trim removed 4 bases at V and 8 bases at J, leaving 4 bases unmatched. The CDR3 contains 12 residues. The DNA of the CDR3 is TGCAGTGCTACCGGGACAGGCCATGAGCAGTTCTTC. Its protein is CSATGTGHEQFF.

In its sample, this clonotype was seen a few times. As an off-target read in a library built for alpha chains, this beta chain has a frequency of little significance. The V and J genes are TRBV5-1 and TRBJ2-2; D may be TRBD1 (5 bases). The CDR3 consists of 16 residues. From germline, CDR1 is SGHRS and CDR2 YFSETQ. Trimming left V 1 base short and J 0 bases short, with 10 bases between. CDR3 bases: TGCGCCAGCAGCTTGAGTGACAGACCGAACACCGGGGAGCTGTTTTTT. Its protein product is CASSLSDRPNTGELFF.

The sample holds many counts of this clonotype. This beta chain turned up in a library designed for alpha chains; as an off-target read, its abundance says little. V and J are TRBV5-8 and TRBJ2-2; TRBD1 agrees at 7 bases. V gave up 3 bases and J gave up 0 bases; unmatched junction bases: 2. Germline loops: CDR1 SGHTS, CDR2 YDEGEE. The CDR3 has 15 amino acids. CDR3 region: CASSSGQSNTGELFF. CDR3 coding DNA: TGTGCCAGCAGCTCGGGACAGTCGAACACCGGGGAGCTGTTTTTT.

This clonotype was seen many times. This beta chain is a stray sequence in a library constructed for alpha chains; its clone size is not meaningful. This chain connects TRBV18 to TRBJ1-6; D is unclear. Trimming took off 1 base at V and 6 bases at J, with 7 bases between the two ends. The CDR3 spans 14 residues. The germline V gene encodes CDR1 KGHSH and CDR2 LQKENI. CDR3 amino acids: CASSPHRANSPLHF. DNA of the CDR3: TGTGCCAGCTCACCACATCGAGCTAATTCACCCCTCCACTTT.

The table lists this clonotype with a count of one. Being off target in a library aimed at alpha chains, this beta chain has a size of little meaning. The chain is built from TRBV30 and TRBJ1-4, with 7 nucleotides matching TRBD1. CDR1 is GTSNPN, CDR2 SVGIG, per germline (reference sequence). The CDR3 length is 12 residues. J gave up 7 bases and V 7 bases, and 6 bases lay outside the gene matches. The CDR3 coding sequence is TGTGCCTCACAGGGGCGCAGTGAAAAACTGTTTTTT. As protein: CASQGRSEKLFF. The full variable domain, with the rest looked up from reference TRBV30 and TRBJ1-4, is SQTIHQWPATLVQPVGSPLSLECTVEGTSNPNLYWYRQAAGRGLQLLFYSVGIGQISSEVPQNLSASRPQDRQFILSSKKLLLSDSGFYLCASQGRSEKLFFGSGTQLSVL.

This clonotype has a count of ten or more. For a library built for alpha chains, this beta chain is a stray read; little rests on its size. This chain joins TRBV12-3 or TRBV12-4 and TRBJ2-5; D is undetermined. V lost 1 base and J 7 bases, leaving 4 bases between the germline ends. The CDR3 length is 11 residues. The CDR3 here is CASSLEGTQYF. As DNA, the CDR3 is TGTGCCAGCAGTTTAGAGGGGACCCAGTACTTC.

This clonotype is labeled as medium-sized. The size of this beta chain means little, since it is a stray read in a library made for alpha chains. The chain recombines TRBV12-3 or TRBV12-4 with TRBJ1-1, with D uncertain. CDR3 length: 13 amino acids. Trimming took off 0 bases at V and 3 bases at J, with 5 bases between the two ends. CDR3 sequence: CASSLAPDTEAFF. In DNA, the CDR3 is TGTGCCAGCAGTTTAGCGCCGGACACTGAAGCTTTCTTT.

This clonotype was recorded many times. Being off target in a library aimed at alpha chains, this beta chain has a size of little meaning. The chain joins TRBV10-3 to TRBJ2-7; TRBD2 agrees at 7 bases. The CDR3 is 15 amino acids. V was clipped by 3 bases and J by 6 bases; unmatched bases: 11. Germline assignment: CDR1 ENHRY and CDR2 SYGVKD. The DNA for the CDR3 is TGTGCCATCAGTGAAGGGGAGGGCCCTATCGCCGAGCAGTACTTC. Translated: CAISEGEGPIAEQYF.

In regard to this clonotype: As an off-target read in a library built for alpha chains, this beta chain has a frequency of little significance. The chain combines TRBV30 with TRBJ1-6, with 7 bases lining up with TRBD1. This CDR3 is built from 17 residues. CDR1 GTSNPN and CDR2 SVGIG come from the germline V gene (reference sequence). V was clipped by 2 bases and J by 5 bases; unmatched bases: 12. The DNA for the CDR3 is TGTGCCTGGAGTCCAAGGACAGGCCCCATCGATAATTCACCCCTCCACTTT. Amino acids: CAWSPRTGPIDNSPLHF.

Sample share makes this clonotype medium-sized. This beta chain is a stray sequence in a library constructed for alpha chains; its clone size is not meaningful. The V gene is TRBV12-3 or TRBV12-4, the J gene TRBJ1-5; D not certain. V dropped 0 bases and J dropped 13 bases, with 10 bases sitting between them. This CDR3 is built from 12 residues. CDR3 sequence: CASSLAFAEQHF. In DNA, the CDR3 is TGTGCCAGCAGTTTAGCTTTTGCCGAGCAGCATTTT.

This clonotype occurred many times. This beta chain represents an off-target read in a library built for alpha chains; its size is of limited meaning. In DNA form, the CDR3 reads TGCGCCAGCAGCTCCACATCAAGCGGGGCGGGTTTAGATACGCAGTATTTT. Amino acid sequence: CASSSTSSGAGLDTQYF. The V call is TRBV5-1, the J call TRBJ2-3; the match to TRBD2 covers 7 bases. Trimming at V came to 3 bases and at J to 5 bases, leaving 15 bases not matched to a gene. Germline assignment: CDR1 SGHRS and CDR2 YFSETQ. The CDR3 runs to 17 residues. Based on the CDR3 plus reference TRBV5-1 and TRBJ2-3, the full variable domain is KAGVTQTPRYLIKTRGQQVTLSCSPISGHRSVSWYQQTPGQGLQFLFEYFSETQRNKGNFPGRFSGRQFSNSRSEMNVSTLELGDSALYLCASSSTSSGAGLDTQYFGPGTRLTVL.

This clonotype was recorded many times. With the library built for alpha chains, this beta chain is off target and its frequency is not meaningful. The chain combines TRBV13 with TRBJ1-2; D might be TRBD1 (6 bases). Trimming cost V 1 base and J 5 bases, with 14 bases left between them. Germline CDR1 PRHDT, CDR2 FYEKMQ (reference sequence). The CDR3 has 15 residues. This CDR3 is CASSLVARGIYGYTF. CDR3 bases: TGTGCCAGCAGCTTAGTGGCCAGGGGAATATATGGCTACACCTTC. The full variable domain, in which reference TRBV13 and TRBJ1-2 provide the parts outside the CDR3, is AAGVIQSPRHLIKEKRETATLKCYPIPRHDTVYWYQQGPGQDPQFLISFYEKMQSDKGSIPDRFSAQQFSDYHSELNMSSLELGDSALYFCASSLVARGIYGYTFGSGTRLTVV.